This record concerns one T cell receptor (beta chain) sequence. Trimming cost V 6 bases and J 10 bases, with 16 bases left between them. The CDR3 covers 13 residues. CDR1 and CDR2 (germline): LGHDT, YNNKEL (reference sequence). The data originate from a study of blood T cell repertoires in COVID-19. Profiled with immunoSEQ multiplex PCR; TCRdb holds only in-frame clones, not every one. The table has under 80,000 clones, around 81% seen once. The chain uses TRBV3-1 (or the pseudogene TRBV3-2) and TRBJ2-1; tentative D call: TRBD1 (6 bases). The receptor was derived from a man aged 65 to 79 with acute or convalescent COVID-19. Sequenced material: peripheral blood. The CDR3 sequence is CASSPWDKEEQFF. The DNA of the CDR3 is TGTGCCAGCAGTCCCTGGGACAAGGAAGAGCAGTTCTTC.